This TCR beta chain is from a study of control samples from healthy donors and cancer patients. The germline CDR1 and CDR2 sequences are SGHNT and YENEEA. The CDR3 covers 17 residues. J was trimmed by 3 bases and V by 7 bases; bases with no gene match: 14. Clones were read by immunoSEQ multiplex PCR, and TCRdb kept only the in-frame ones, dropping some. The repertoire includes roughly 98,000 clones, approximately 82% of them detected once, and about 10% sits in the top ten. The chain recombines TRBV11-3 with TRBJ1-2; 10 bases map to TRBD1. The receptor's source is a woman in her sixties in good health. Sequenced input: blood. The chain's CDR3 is CASTPPLGQGEDYGYTF. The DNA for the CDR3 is TGTGCCAGCACCCCACCCCTCGGACAGGGGGAGGACTATGGCTACACCTTC.